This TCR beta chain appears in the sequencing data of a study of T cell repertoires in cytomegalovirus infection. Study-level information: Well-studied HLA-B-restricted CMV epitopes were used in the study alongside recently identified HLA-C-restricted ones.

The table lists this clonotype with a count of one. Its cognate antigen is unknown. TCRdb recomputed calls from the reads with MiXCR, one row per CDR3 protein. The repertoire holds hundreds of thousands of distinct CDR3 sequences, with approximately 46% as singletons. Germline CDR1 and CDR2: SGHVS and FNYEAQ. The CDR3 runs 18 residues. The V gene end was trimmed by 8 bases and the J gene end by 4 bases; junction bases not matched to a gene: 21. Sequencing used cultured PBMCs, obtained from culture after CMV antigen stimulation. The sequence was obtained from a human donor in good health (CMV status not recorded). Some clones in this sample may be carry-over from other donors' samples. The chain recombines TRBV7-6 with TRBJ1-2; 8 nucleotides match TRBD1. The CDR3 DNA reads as TGTGCCAGCTTACTTTGGAGGGCTGGGACAGGTGAGGGCTATGGCTACACCTTC. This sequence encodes CASLLWRAGTGEGYGYTF. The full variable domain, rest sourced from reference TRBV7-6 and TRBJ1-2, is GAGVSQSPRYKVTKRGQDVALRCDPISGHVSLYWYRQALGQGPEFLTYFNYEAQQDKSGLPNDRFSAERPEGSISTLTIQRTEQRDSAMYRCASLLWRAGTGEGYGYTFGSGTRLTVV.